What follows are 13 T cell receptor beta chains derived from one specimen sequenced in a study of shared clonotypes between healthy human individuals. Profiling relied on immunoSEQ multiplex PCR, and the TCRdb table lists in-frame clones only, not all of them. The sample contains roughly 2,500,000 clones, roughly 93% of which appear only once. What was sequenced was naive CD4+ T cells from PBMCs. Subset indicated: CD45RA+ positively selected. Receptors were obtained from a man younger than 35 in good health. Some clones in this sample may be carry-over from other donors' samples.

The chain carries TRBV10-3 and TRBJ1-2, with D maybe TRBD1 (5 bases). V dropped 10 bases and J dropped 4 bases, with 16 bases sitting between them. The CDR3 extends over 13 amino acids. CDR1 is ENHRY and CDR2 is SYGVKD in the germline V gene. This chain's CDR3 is CATLPRDGYGYTF. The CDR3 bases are TGTGCCACTCTCCCTCGGGACGGCTATGGCTACACCTTC.

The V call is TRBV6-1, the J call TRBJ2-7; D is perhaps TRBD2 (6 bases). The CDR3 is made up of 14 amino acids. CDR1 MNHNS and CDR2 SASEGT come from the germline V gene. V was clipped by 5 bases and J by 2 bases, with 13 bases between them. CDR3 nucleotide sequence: TGTGCCAGCAGTCCCCAGGGAGGACCCTACGAGCAGTACTTC. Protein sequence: CASSPQGGPYEQYF.

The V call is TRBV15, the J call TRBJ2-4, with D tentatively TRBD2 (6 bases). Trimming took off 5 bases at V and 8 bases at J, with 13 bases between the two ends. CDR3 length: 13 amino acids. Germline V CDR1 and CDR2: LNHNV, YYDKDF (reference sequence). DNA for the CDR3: TGTGCCACCAGCCGGGGGAAGGGCTACATTCAGTACTTC. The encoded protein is CATSRGKGYIQYF.

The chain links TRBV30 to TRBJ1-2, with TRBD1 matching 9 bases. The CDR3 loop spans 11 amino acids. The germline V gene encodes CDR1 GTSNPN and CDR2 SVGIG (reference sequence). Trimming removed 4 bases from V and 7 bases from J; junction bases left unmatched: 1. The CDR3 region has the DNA TGTGCCTGGACGACAGGGGGTGGCTACACCTTC. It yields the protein CAWTTGGGYTF.

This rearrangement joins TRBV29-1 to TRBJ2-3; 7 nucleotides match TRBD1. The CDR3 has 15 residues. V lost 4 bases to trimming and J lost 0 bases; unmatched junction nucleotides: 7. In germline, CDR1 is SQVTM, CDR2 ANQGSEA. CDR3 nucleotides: TGCAGCGTTGCGCCACAGGGGATCAGCACAGATACGCAGTATTTT. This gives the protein CSVAPQGISTDTQYF.

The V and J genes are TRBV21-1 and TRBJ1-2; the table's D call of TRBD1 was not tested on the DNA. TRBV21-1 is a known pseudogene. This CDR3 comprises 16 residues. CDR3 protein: CASSPRDRPDVYGYTF. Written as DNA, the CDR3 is TGTGCCAGCAGCCCCCGGGACAGGCCAGACGTCTATGGCTACACCTTC.

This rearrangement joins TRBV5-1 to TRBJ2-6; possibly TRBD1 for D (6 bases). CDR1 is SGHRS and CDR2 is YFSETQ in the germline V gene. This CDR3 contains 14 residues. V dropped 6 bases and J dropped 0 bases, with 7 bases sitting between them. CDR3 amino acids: CASTGDSGANVLTF. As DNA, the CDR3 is TGCGCCAGCACAGGGGACTCTGGGGCCAACGTCCTGACTTTC. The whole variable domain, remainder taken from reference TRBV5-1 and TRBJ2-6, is KAGVTQTPRYLIKTRGQQVTLSCSPISGHRSVSWYQQTPGQGLQFLFEYFSETQRNKGNFPGRFSGRQFSNSRSEMNVSTLELGDSALYLCASTGDSGANVLTFGAGSRLTVL.

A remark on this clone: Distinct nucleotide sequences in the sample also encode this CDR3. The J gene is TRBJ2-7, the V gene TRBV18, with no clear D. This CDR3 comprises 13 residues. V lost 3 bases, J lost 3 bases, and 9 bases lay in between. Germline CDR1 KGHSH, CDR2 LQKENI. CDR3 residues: CASSPREVYEQYF. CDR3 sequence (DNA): TGTGCCAGCTCACCTCGTGAAGTCTACGAGCAGTACTTC.

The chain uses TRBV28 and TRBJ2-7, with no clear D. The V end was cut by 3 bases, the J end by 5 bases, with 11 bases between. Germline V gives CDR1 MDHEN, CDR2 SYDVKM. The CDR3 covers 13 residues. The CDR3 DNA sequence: TGTGCCAGCAGTTTCGGTCCATTGAACGAGCAGTACTTC. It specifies CASSFGPLNEQYF.

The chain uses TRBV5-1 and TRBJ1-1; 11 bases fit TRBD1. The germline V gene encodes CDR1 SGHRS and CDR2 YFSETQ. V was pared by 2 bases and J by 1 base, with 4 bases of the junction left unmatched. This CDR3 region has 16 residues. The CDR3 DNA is TGCGCCAGCAGCTTTGGACAGGGGGCTGGGAACACTGAAGCTTTCTTT. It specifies CASSFGQGAGNTEAFF.

CDR3 bases: TGTGCCTGGAGCCCGACGGGGACAGGGAGGAGGATGGTTGAAGCTTTCTTT. Protein sequence: CAWSPTGTGRRMVEAFF. The chain joins TRBV30 to TRBJ1-1; 9 bases fit TRBD1. The CDR3 runs 17 residues. Germline V lookup: CDR1 GTSNPN, CDR2 SVGIG (reference sequence). J gave up 7 bases and V 3 bases, and 18 bases lay outside the gene matches.

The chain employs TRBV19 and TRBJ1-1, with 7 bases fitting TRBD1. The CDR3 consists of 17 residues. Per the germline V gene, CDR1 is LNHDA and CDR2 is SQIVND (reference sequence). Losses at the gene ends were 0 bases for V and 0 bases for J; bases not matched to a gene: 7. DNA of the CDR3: TGTGCCAGTAGTATAGAGGGGACAGCCATCATGAACACTGAAGCTTTCTTT. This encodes CASSIEGTAIMNTEAFF.

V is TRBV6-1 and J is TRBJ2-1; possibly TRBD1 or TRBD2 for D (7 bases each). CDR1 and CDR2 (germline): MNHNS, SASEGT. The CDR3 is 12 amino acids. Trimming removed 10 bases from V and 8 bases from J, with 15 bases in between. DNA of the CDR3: TGTGCCACCCACAGGGGAGGGGATGAGCAGTTCTTC. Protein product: CATHRGGDEQFF.